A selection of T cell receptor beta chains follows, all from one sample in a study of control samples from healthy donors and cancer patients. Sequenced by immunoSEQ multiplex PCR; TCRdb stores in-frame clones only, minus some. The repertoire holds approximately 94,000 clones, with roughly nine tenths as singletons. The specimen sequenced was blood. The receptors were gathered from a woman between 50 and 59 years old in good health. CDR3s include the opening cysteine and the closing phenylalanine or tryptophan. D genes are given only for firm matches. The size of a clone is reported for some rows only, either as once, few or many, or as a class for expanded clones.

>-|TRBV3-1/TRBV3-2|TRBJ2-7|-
CASSQVGIYEQYF
TGTGCCAGCAGCCAAGTGGGGATCTACGAGCAGTACTTC
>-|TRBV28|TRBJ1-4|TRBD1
CASSSTGVSEKLFF
TGTGCCAGCAGTTCGACAGGGGTTAGTGAAAAACTGTTTTTT
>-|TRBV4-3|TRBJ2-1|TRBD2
CASSQDGAGGPNNEQFF
TGCGCCAGCAGCCAAGATGGAGCGGGGGGACCTAACAATGAGCAGTTCTTC
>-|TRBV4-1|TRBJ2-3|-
CASSQEERRDTQYF
TGCGCCAGCAGCCAAGAAGAGCGGAGGGATACGCAGTATTTT
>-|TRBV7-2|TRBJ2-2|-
CASSPGQNTGELFF
TGTGCCAGCAGCCCAGGACAGAACACCGGGGAGCTGTTTTTT
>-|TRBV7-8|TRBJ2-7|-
CASSSLGPTYEQYF
TGTGCCAGCAGCTCGTTAGGGCCCACCTACGAGCAGTACTTC
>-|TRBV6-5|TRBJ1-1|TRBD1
CASSNRGVSTEAFF
TGTGCCAGCAGTAACAGGGGAGTAAGCACTGAAGCTTTCTTT
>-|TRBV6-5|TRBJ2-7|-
CASARIYEQYF
TGTGCCAGCGCGCGGATCTACGAGCAGTACTTC
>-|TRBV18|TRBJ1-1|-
CASSPSAAVNTEAFF
TGTGCCAGCTCACCCTCTGCCGCCGTGAACACTGAAGCTTTCTTT
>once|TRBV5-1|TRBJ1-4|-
CASSLGHATNEKLFF
TGCGCCAGCAGCTTGGGACATGCAACTAATGAAAAACTGTTTTTT
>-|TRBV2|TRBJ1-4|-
CASRMGGGAEKLFF
TGTGCCAGCAGGATGGGGGGAGGAGCGGAAAAACTGTTTTTT
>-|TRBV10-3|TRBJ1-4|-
CAISESPVKGEKLFF
TGTGCCATCAGTGAGTCCCCGGTAAAGGGTGAAAAACTGTTTTTT
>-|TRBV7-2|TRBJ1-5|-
CASSTNTNQPQHF
TGTGCCAGCAGCACCAACACGAATCAGCCCCAGCATTTT
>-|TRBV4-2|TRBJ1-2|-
CASSQGGPSYGYTF
TGTGCCAGCAGCCAAGGGGGGCCTAGCTATGGCTACACCTTC
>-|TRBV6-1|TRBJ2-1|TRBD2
CASSVRGRASSYNEQFF
TGTGCCAGCAGTGTTCGGGGGAGGGCGAGCTCCTACAATGAGCAGTTCTTC
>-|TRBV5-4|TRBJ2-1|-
CASSSRGGLYNEQFF
TGTGCCAGCAGCTCGAGAGGGGGTTTATACAATGAGCAGTTCTTC
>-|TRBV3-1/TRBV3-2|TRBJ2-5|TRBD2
CASSLGVAGGFQETQYF
TGTGCCAGCAGCCTCGGGGTAGCGGGGGGTTTCCAAGAGACCCAGTACTTC
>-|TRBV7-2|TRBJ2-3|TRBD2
CASSLDPGLADQQYF
TGTGCCAGCAGCTTAGACCCGGGACTAGCAGACCAGCAGTATTTT
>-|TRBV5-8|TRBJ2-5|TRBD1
CASSPTGTKGQYF
TGTGCCAGCAGCCCGACAGGGACCAAAGGACAGTACTTC
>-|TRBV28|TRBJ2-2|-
CASSLDGRNTGELFF
TGTGCCAGCAGTTTAGACGGGAGGAACACCGGGGAGCTGTTTTTT
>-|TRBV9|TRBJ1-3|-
CASSTAGFSGNTIYF
TGTGCCAGCAGCACCGCAGGGTTCTCTGGAAACACCATATATTTT
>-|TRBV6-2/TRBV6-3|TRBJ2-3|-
CASSYGGRSTDTQYF
TGTGCCAGCAGTTATGGGGGGCGGAGCACAGATACGCAGTATTTT
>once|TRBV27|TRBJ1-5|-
CASSLWGNQPQHF
TGTGCCAGCAGTTTATGGGGCAATCAGCCCCAGCATTTT
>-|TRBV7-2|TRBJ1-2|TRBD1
CASSATGTGIGNYGYTF
TGTGCCAGCAGCGCGACCGGGACAGGGATCGGAAACTATGGCTACACCTTC
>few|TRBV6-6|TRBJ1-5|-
CASSYSSLSQPQHF
TGTGCCAGCAGTTACTCAAGTTTAAGTCAGCCCCAGCATTTT
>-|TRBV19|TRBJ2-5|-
CASSSRTAQETQYF
TGTGCCAGTAGTTCGAGGACAGCACAGGAGACCCAGTACTTC
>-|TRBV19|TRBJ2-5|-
CASSTLGNTVAATWKETQYF
TGTGCCAGTAGTACCCTAGGGAACACGGTTGCGGCCACCTGGAAAGAGACCCAGTACTTC
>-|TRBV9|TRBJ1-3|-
CASSDFGTGNTIYF
TGTGCCAGCAGCGACTTTGGGACCGGAAACACCATATATTTT
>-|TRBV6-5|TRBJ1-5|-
CASSYSRGPREPQHF
TGTGCCAGCAGTTACTCCCGAGGACCGCGAGAGCCCCAGCATTTT
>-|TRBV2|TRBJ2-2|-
CASSLPSGGGTGELFF
TGTGCCAGCAGTCTGCCGTCCGGAGGAGGCACCGGGGAGCTGTTTTTT
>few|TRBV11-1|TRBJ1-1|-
CASSTYGGEAFF
TGTGCCAGCAGCACCTACGGGGGTGAAGCTTTCTTT
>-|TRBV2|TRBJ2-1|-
CASSLEEGRDEQFF
TGTGCCAGCAGCCTCGAGGAGGGACGCGATGAGCAGTTCTTC
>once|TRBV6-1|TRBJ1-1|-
CASSEFFSNTEAFF
TGTGCCAGCAGTGAGTTTTTTTCCAACACTGAAGCTTTCTTT
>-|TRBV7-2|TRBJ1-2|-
CASSSPTEHYGYTF
TGTGCCAGCAGCTCCCCGACAGAACACTATGGCTACACCTTC
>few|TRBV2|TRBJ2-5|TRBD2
CASSELAGGSQETQYF
TGTGCCAGCAGTGAACTAGCGGGGGGGTCGCAAGAGACCCAGTACTTC
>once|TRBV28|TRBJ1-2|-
CASSEGNGYTF
TGTGCCAGCAGCGAAGGGAATGGCTACACCTTC
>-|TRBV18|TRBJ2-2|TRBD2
CASSPAKLAGGGELFF
TGTGCCAGCTCACCGGCGAAACTAGCGGGAGGCGGGGAGCTGTTTTTT
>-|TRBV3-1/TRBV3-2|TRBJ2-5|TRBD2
CASSQDLLTGTSGTRQETQYF
TGTGCCAGCAGCCAAGATCTCCTTACCGGGACTAGCGGGACCAGGCAAGAGACCCAGTACTTC
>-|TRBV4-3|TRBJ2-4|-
CASSQGGVNIQYF
TGCGCCAGCAGCCAAGGGGGGGTGAACATTCAGTACTTC
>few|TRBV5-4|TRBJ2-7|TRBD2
CASSAGGVSYEQYF
TGTGCCAGCAGCGCCGGGGGGGTCTCCTACGAGCAGTACTTC
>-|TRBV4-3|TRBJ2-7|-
CASSQDSGVVSPSYEQYF
TGCGCCAGCAGCCAAGATAGTGGGGTTGTCTCCCCGAGTTACGAGCAGTACTTC
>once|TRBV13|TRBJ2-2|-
CASSLPPSGELFF
TGTGCCAGCAGCCTACCACCGTCCGGGGAGCTGTTTTTT
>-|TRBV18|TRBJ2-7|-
CASSWRDRPYEQYF
TGTGCCAGCTCATGGCGGGACAGACCCTACGAGCAGTACTTC
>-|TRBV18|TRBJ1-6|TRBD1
CASSAGTGGSPLHF
TGTGCCAGCTCCGCCGGGACAGGGGGTTCACCCCTCCACTTT